This T cell receptor beta chain was sequenced in a study of cytomegalovirus exposure and HLA in healthy donors. Study results and limitations: The study designated around 150 TCR beta chains cytomegalovirus-associated. In a later analysis, the majority of CMV-associated beta chains seemingly showed HLA restriction.

Donors had nominal health at sampling but likely had unrecorded immune exposures. Remarks on this clone: Its target is unknown.

From germline, CDR1 is LGHNA and CDR2 YNFKEQ. The CDR3 spans 16 residues. V was pared by 6 bases and J by 5 bases, with 10 bases of the junction left unmatched. The PCR had 60 Vbeta and 13 Jbeta primers. Libraries were prepared by immunoSEQ multiplex PCR; TCRdb keeps only in-frame clonotypes and omits some of them. Its clone listing holds roughly 80,000 clones. This sequence was found in a girl under 18 in good health and CMV-seropositive. Source material: PBMCs. This chain connects TRBV4-2 to TRBJ2-1; TRBD2 matches at 10 bases. CDR3: CASSRTLAGADNEQFF. DNA of the CDR3: TGTGCCAGCAGTCGAACCCTAGCGGGGGCCGACAATGAGCAGTTCTTC.